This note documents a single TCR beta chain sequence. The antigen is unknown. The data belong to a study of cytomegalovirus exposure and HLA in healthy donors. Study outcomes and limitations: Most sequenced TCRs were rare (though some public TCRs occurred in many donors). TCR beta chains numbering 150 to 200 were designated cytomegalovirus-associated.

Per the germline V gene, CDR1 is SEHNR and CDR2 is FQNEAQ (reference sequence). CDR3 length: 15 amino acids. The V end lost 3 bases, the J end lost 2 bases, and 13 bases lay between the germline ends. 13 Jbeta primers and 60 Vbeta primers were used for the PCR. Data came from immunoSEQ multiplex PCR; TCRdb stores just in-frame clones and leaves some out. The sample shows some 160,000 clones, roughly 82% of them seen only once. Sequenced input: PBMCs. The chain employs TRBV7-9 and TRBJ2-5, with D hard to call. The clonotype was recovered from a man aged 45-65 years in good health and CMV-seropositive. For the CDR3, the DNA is TGTGCCAGCAGCTTTGGGTTATCGGGTCAAGAGACCCAGTACTTC. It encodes CASSFGLSGQETQYF.